The present T cell receptor (beta chain) was sequenced within a study of blood T cell repertoires in COVID-19. As for the study in general: COVID-19 samples collected from the United States, Italy and Spain covered acute and convalescent phases. Sources were T cells, B-cell-depleted T cells, or PBMCs; the material itself was cDNA or gDNA.

CDR1 is GTSNPN and CDR2 is SVGIG in the germline V gene (reference sequence). The CDR3 length is 15 residues. The ends lost 0 bases at V and 2 bases at J; junction bases unmatched: 5. Clones were read by immunoSEQ multiplex PCR, and TCRdb kept only the in-frame ones, dropping some. Of over 85,000 clones in the sample, around 90% were seen once. The gene calls are TRBV30 and TRBJ1-2, with 8 bases fitting TRBD1. The sequence was collected from a man aged 18 to 30 with acute or convalescent COVID-19. The sequencing sample was made of peripheral blood. CDR3 DNA: TGTGCCTGGAGTGTCCCCGGGACAGGCAACTATGGCTACACCTTC. It specifies CAWSVPGTGNYGYTF.